Listed here are 14 T cell receptor beta chains from one sample, sequenced in a study of T cells in Graves' hyperthyroidism and ophthalmopathy. Amplified TCR beta CDR3 regions derived from RNA transcripts. The study used the HTBI primer set for a first-round RT-PCR of the TCR CDR3. A single record per CDR3 protein comes from TCRdb applying MiXCR to the multiplex PCR reads. Among 550,000 to 850,000 distinct CDR3 sequences listed, around 19% were seen once. The specimen sequenced was blood. These receptors all stem from a woman aged 50 to 60 with Graves' hyperthyroidism that later progressed to Graves' ophthalmopathy.

This clonotype was seen at least ten times. This chain joins TRBV3-1 and TRBJ2-3; TRBD2 matches at 13 bases. In germline, CDR1 is LGHDT, CDR2 YNNKEL (reference sequence). V trimming: 4 bases; J trimming: 0 bases; junction bases outside the gene matches: 1. This CDR3 is built from 16 residues. CDR3 loop: CASSRTSGGSTDTQYF. The CDR3 DNA reads TGTGCCAGCAGCCGGACTAGCGGGGGCAGCACAGATACGCAGTATTTT.

The chain recombines TRBV29-1 with TRBJ1-2; D is uncertain. V was clipped by 0 bases and J by 6 bases, with 17 bases between them. Per the germline V gene, CDR1 is SQVTM and CDR2 is ANQGSEA. The length of the CDR3 is 15 residues. CDR3 region: CSVEDPSGRWDGYTF. For the CDR3, the DNA is TGCAGCGTTGAAGATCCCAGCGGGAGGTGGGATGGCTACACCTTC.

The chain combines TRBV4-1 with TRBJ2-6; 9 bases fit TRBD1. The CDR3 is 18 residues long. V lost 1 base to trimming and J lost 0 bases; unmatched junction nucleotides: 4. Germline assignment: CDR1 MGHRA and CDR2 YSYEKL. The CDR3 nucleotides read TGCGCCAGCAGCCAAGGACAGGGGGTGAGCTCTGGGGCCAACGTCCTGACTTTC. Translated, it gives CASSQGQGVSSGANVLTF.

Notes on this clonotype: This sequence may be a read error, since a much larger clone differs from it by one base. The chain is built from TRBV6-1 and TRBJ2-1, with 13 bases lining up with TRBD2. Germline CDR1 and CDR2: MNHNS and SASEGT. V lost 8 bases, J lost 8 bases, and 9 bases stayed unmatched. The CDR3 has 15 residues. DNA for the CDR3: TGTGCCAGCGGCCAGACTAGCGGGGGGCCCCATGAGCAGTTCTTC. Encoded protein: CASGQTSGGPHEQFF.

This clonotype was seen many times. The chain is built from TRBV2 and TRBJ1-2, with D unresolved. CDR3 size: 13 residues. V lost 9 bases, J lost 0 bases, and 11 bases lay in between. The germline V gene has CDR1 SNHLY and CDR2 FYNNEI. CDR3 bases: TGTGCCAGGGAGGCAGTAGCTAACTATGGCTACACCTTC. Its protein is CAREAVANYGYTF. The complete variable domain, with remaining parts taken from reference TRBV2 and TRBJ1-2, reads EPEVTQTPSHQVTQMGQEVILRCVPISNHLYFYWYRQILGQKVEFLVSFYNNEISEKSEIFDDQFSVERPDGSNFTLKIRSTKLEDSAMYFCAREAVANYGYTFGSGTRLTVV.

This clonotype was found many times. The gene calls are TRBV5-6 and TRBJ2-7; D is ambiguous. V shed 1 base and J shed 2 bases, with 7 bases lying between them. CDR3 length: 13 amino acids. Per the germline V gene, CDR1 is SGHDT and CDR2 is YYEEEE. The CDR3 loop is CASSLLGPYEQYF. CDR3 coding DNA: TGTGCCAGCAGCTTGCTGGGCCCCTACGAGCAGTACTTC.

The rearrangement uses TRBV6-1 and TRBJ2-6, with TRBD1 as a possible D gene (6 bases). Trimming cost V 8 bases and J 0 bases, with 26 bases left between them. This CDR3 is 20 amino acids long. The germline V gene has CDR1 MNHNS and CDR2 SASEGT. The CDR3 here is CASSSFSFATGNSGANVLTF. The CDR3 coding sequence is TGTGCCAGCTCATCCTTCTCCTTCGCGACAGGAAACTCTGGGGCCAACGTCCTGACTTTC.

This clonotype was seen repeatedly, ten times or more. The V and J genes are TRBV6-1 and TRBJ1-2; 8 positions match TRBD1. Germline trimming cut 5 bases from V and 4 bases from J; bases unmatched to any gene: 9. From germline, CDR1 is MNHNS and CDR2 SASEGT. This CDR3 contains 15 residues. The CDR3 DNA reads as TGTGCCAGCAGTACGGACAGGGCTTCGGTCTATGGCTACACCTTC. It specifies CASSTDRASVYGYTF.

The J gene is TRBJ2-1, the V gene TRBV20-1; 13 nucleotides agree with TRBD2. The length of the CDR3 is 14 residues. The germline gives CDR1 DFQATT, CDR2 SNEGSKA (reference sequence). J was trimmed by 7 bases and V by 3 bases; bases with no gene match: 3. Written as DNA, the CDR3 is TGCAGTGCTAGGAGACTAGCGGGGGGAAATGAGCAGTTCTTC. This translates into CSARRLAGGNEQFF.

This clonotype was observed a few times. The rearrangement links TRBV20-1 to TRBJ2-1; D possibly uses TRBD1 or TRBD2 (5 bases each). V was clipped by 6 bases and J by 2 bases, with 14 bases between them. Germline values: CDR1 DFQATT, CDR2 SNEGSKA (reference sequence). The CDR3 totals 14 residues. CDR3 DNA sequence: TGCAGTGCCTCGGGACCAGCGCCCTACAATGAGCAGTTCTTC. Its translation: CSASGPAPYNEQFF.

This clonotype came up many times. The chain links TRBV5-1 to TRBJ1-1; maybe TRBD1 (5 bases). The CDR3 is made up of 14 amino acids. Germline CDR1 and CDR2: SGHRS and YFSETQ. Trimming cost V 4 bases and J 0 bases, with 10 bases left between them. The CDR3 spells CASSPLGVNTEAFF. CDR3 bases: TGCGCCAGCAGCCCCCTGGGGGTGAACACTGAAGCTTTCTTT.

V is TRBV29-1 and J is TRBJ2-5; D is uncertain. The germline V gene encodes CDR1 SQVTM and CDR2 ANQGSEA. Between the trimmed V and J ends, which lost 6 bases and 1 base, there was a span of 9 bases. The CDR3 length is 12 residues. This CDR3 reads CSVTRAQETQYF. The CDR3 bases are TGCAGCGTCACGAGAGCCCAAGAGACCCAGTACTTC.

This chain joins TRBV9 and TRBJ2-3, with D possibly matching TRBD2 (6 bases). CDR3 length: 15 residues. The germline CDR1 and CDR2 sequences are SGDLS and YYNGEE. Trimming removed 0 bases from V and 3 bases from J, with 11 bases in between. In DNA form, the CDR3 reads TGTGCCAGCAGCGTAGGACTAGAATTGACAGATACGCAGTATTTT. Amino acids: CASSVGLELTDTQYF.

This clonotype showed up just a few times. V is TRBV7-8 and J is TRBJ2-3, with 10 bases matching TRBD2. There are 15 residues in the CDR3. Per germline, CDR1 SGHVS and CDR2 FQNEAQ. Losses at the gene ends were 5 bases for V and 3 bases for J; bases not matched to a gene: 5. This chain's CDR3 is CASSELAGHTDTQYF. The CDR3 DNA reads TGTGCCAGCAGCGAACTAGCGGGGCATACAGATACGCAGTATTTT.